The rows below give T cell receptor beta chains drawn from one sample of a study of preoperative IRX-2 immunotherapy in early breast cancer. Generated by immunoSEQ multiplex PCR, the TCRdb table keeps only in-frame clones and is missing some. The sample yields around 7,000 clones, more than 70% seen once. The sample in question was tumor tissue, obtained after IRX-2 immunotherapy. All receptors derive from a human donor with breast cancer. CDR3s include the opening cysteine and the closing phenylalanine or tryptophan. A D gene is named only where the DNA matches it firmly. Some rows mark clone size as missing; the rest say once, few, many or name a class of expanded clone.

abundance: NA; v_gene: TRBV10-2; d_gene: TRBD2; j_gene: TRBJ2-3; CDR3aa: CASRRAGGTDTQYF; CDR3nt: TGCGCCAGCAGGAGGGCGGGGGGCACAGATACGCAGTATTTT
abundance: NA; v_gene: TRBV7-6; d_gene: TRBD1; j_gene: TRBJ1-5; CDR3aa: CASSLGTGFNQPQHF; CDR3nt: TGTGCCAGCAGCTTAGGGACAGGTTTCAATCAGCCCCAGCATTTT
abundance: NA; v_gene: TRBV10-2; d_gene: NA; j_gene: TRBJ1-1; CDR3aa: CASSEGFDTEAFF; CDR3nt: TGCGCCAGCAGTGAGGGCTTCGACACTGAAGCTTTCTTT
abundance: NA; v_gene: TRBV11-3; d_gene: NA; j_gene: TRBJ1-1; CDR3aa: CASSWGPTENTEAFF; CDR3nt: TGTGCCAGCAGCTGGGGTCCGACTGAGAACACTGAAGCTTTCTTT
abundance: NA; v_gene: TRBV6-4; d_gene: TRBD1; j_gene: TRBJ2-1; CDR3aa: CASSLITGVYNEQFF; CDR3nt: TGTGCCAGCAGCCTTATCACAGGGGTCTACAATGAGCAGTTCTTC
abundance: few; v_gene: TRBV6-8; d_gene: NA; j_gene: TRBJ1-4; CDR3aa: CASRPTGDNEKLFF; CDR3nt: TGTGCCAGCAGGCCGACAGGCGATAATGAAAAACTGTTTTTT
abundance: NA; v_gene: TRBV28; d_gene: NA; j_gene: TRBJ1-1; CDR3aa: CASSFLTGGTEAFF; CDR3nt: TGTGCCAGCAGTTTCTTGACAGGAGGGACTGAAGCTTTCTTT
abundance: NA; v_gene: TRBV6-8; d_gene: TRBD1; j_gene: TRBJ1-2; CDR3aa: CASIRDRGHLLF; CDR3nt: TGTGCCAGCATCCGGGACAGGGGACACCTGCTCTTC
abundance: NA; v_gene: TRBV18; d_gene: NA; j_gene: TRBJ1-1; CDR3aa: CASSPSEVESEAFF; CDR3nt: TGTGCCAGCTCACCTTCGGAGGTGGAATCTGAAGCTTTCTTT
abundance: NA; v_gene: TRBV28; d_gene: NA; j_gene: TRBJ2-6; CDR3aa: CASSLLRSSGANVLTF; CDR3nt: TGTGCCAGCAGTTTGTTGAGGAGTTCCGGGGCCAACGTCCTGACTTTC
abundance: once; v_gene: TRBV18; d_gene: TRBD1; j_gene: TRBJ1-1; CDR3aa: CASSPTGESTEAFF; CDR3nt: TGTGCCAGCTCACCGACAGGGGAGTCCACTGAAGCTTTCTTT